Listed below are T cell receptor beta chains from one sample, sequenced in a study of T cell repertoires in cytomegalovirus infection. Each CDR3 protein is one row after TCRdb ran MiXCR on the reads. Found here are some 920,000 distinct CDR3 sequences, around a third of them singletons; the top ten hold around 15%. No antigen has been identified for these receptors. The source material was cultured CD8+ T cells from PBMCs, sampled from culture after CMV antigen stimulation. These receptors came from a human donor in good health (CMV status not recorded). Some clones in this sample may be carry-over from other donors' samples. CDR3s include the opening cysteine and the closing phenylalanine or tryptophan.

J gene,V gene,CDR3 protein
TRBJ2-5,TRBV6-1,CASIPGLRETQYF
TRBJ1-1,TRBV6-5,CASSSKNIVQGATTGAFF
TRBJ2-1,TRBV7-9,CASSPSGGRYNEQFF
TRBJ1-2,TRBV12-3/TRBV12-4,CASFGPRLAGYTF
TRBJ2-7,TRBV18,CASSPFADRVHEQYF
TRBJ2-1,TRBV7-9,CASRRPLGNEQFF
TRBJ1-4,TRBV6-1,CASRSGPSNEKLFF
TRBJ1-1,TRBV12-5,CASGFDLGQGATEAFF
TRBJ1-1,TRBV19,CASSTLPGQGRITEAFF
TRBJ2-1,TRBV28,CASEGLAGVPQPFF
TRBJ2-3,TRBV12-3/TRBV12-4,CASSWDVGVTDTQYF
TRBJ2-3,TRBV19,CARDPGHQIF
TRBJ1-2,TRBV20-1,CSARGGSGPDPDGYTF
TRBJ1-2,TRBV10-1,CASSEAGEGYTF
TRBJ2-5,TRBV7-6,CASSLISNGLVDQETQYF
TRBJ2-1,TRBV13,CASSYQGNNEQFF
TRBJ1-1,TRBV5-1,CASSLVPTNTEAFF
TRBJ2-1,TRBV4-1,CASSPPSPVEQFF
TRBJ2-1,TRBV4-3,CASSQDKGISYNEQFF
TRBJ1-3,TRBV7-8,CASSLGGRGIYTIYF
TRBJ1-2,TRBV7-9,CASSFGGGGYTF